The T cell receptor (beta chain) described here comes from a study of T cells in localized non-small cell lung cancer. To note about this clone: What it binds is not known.

Germline CDR1 is MNHEY and CDR2 is SMNVEV (reference sequence). This CDR3 spans 13 amino acids. V was pared by 6 bases and J by 4 bases, with 4 bases of the junction left unmatched. General study results and limits: A median approximately 57 of the top 100 tumor clones appeared in adjacent lung.

Method: immunoSEQ multiplex PCR; TCRdb's copy keeps in-frame clones and lacks some. The sample shows about 33,000 clones, around 90% of them seen only once. The sequences come from peripheral blood, collected before any cancer treatment. The V gene is TRBV27, the J gene TRBJ2-7, with 9 positions matching TRBD1. The clonotype comes from a female donor over 55 with stage I lung adenocarcinoma. The CDR3, as DNA: TGTGCCAGCAGCGACAGGGGGTTTTACGAGCAGTACTTC. Its protein product is CASSDRGFYEQYF.